This TCR beta chain was sequenced in a study of blood T cell repertoires in COVID-19 (dated by TCRdb to the early 2020s). Background on the whole study: Samples covering the acute and convalescent phases of COVID-19 were provided by collaborators in the United States, Italy and Spain. The prospective study material was composed of cDNA or gDNA derived from T cells, B-cell-depleted T cells, or PBMCs. The dataset comprised deeply sampled blood TCRbeta repertoires from subjects exposed to, actively infected with, or recovered from COVID-19. The repertoires were released in a freely available public database meant as a resource for research on the immune response to SARS-CoV-2. Samples were obtained from the ongoing ImmuneRACE study (first 160 participants) and from over a thousand subjects provided by 6 global collaborators. The sample metadata nearly always contained a de-identified subject ID, COVID-19 status, age in years and sex. Where available, HLA class I and class II types were taken from metadata supplied by the sample provider and were not determined by assay-based typing.

The immunoSEQ Assay, a bias-controlled multiplex PCR, was used to amplify TCRbeta CDR3 regions from genomic DNA. The study's processing was this. Nucleated cell counts per sample were estimated from amplification of reference gene primers within the assay. To quantify the absolute abundance of each unique TCRbeta CDR3 rearrangement, sequence reads were collapsed and filtered. Productive Simpson clonality was computed per sample as the square root of Simpson's diversity index over productive rearrangements. In its TCRdb copy, this immuneACCESS table keeps in-frame sequences only and misses some clones. Where compared with another copy, unresolved V genes explain less than half of these, and the others have no known cause. That table gives V, J and clone size, and the DNA gave D and trimming. This sample gives under 300,000 clones in total; under 90% of them show up just once. Around a tenth of the sample comes from the top ten.

Study-wide findings and limitations: How much clinical and demographic metadata was included differed by source and by participant, and the metadata was provided uncurated.

Notes on this clone: Its binding antigen is unknown. No much larger clone exists at a distance of one base, and base qualities are not known.

The CDR3 has 14 amino acids, counting the end cysteine and phenylalanine. This entry keeps only the CDR3 DNA: 42 bases, framed from base 1. CDR1 is given as LGHDT and CDR2 as YNNKEL, both from the germline V gene (reference sequence). Trimming at the junction amounts to 5 bases on V and 7 bases on J, and the germline ends lie 12 bases apart. Samples from volunteer blood donors who had recovered from COVID-19 were contributed by a second Seattle source. The collaborating institutions used their own protocols to collect whole blood in K2EDTA tubes. Collaborator samples were shipped for TCRbeta analysis as frozen whole blood, isolated PBMCs, or DNA extracted from either sample type.

The sequence links TRBV3-1 (or the pseudogene TRBV3-2) to TRBJ1-6; the D segment could be TRBD1, given 5 matching bases. This TCR came from a woman in her 50s who had recovered from COVID-19. The source material was peripheral blood. The nucleotide sequence is given as TGTGCCAGCAGCAGCGGGACGTTGAATTCACCCCTCCACTTT. Its amino acids are CASSSGTLNSPLHF.